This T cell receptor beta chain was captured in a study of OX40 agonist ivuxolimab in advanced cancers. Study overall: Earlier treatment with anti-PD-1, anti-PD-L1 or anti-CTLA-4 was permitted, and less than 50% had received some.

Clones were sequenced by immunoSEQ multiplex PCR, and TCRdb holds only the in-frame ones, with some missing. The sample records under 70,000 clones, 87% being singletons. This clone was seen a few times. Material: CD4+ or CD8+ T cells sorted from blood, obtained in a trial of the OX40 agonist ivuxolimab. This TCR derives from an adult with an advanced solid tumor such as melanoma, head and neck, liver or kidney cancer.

As DNA, the CDR3 is TGTGCCAGCAGTTTGTCCGCCGGGGGGAAAAGGTTCCACAATGAGCAGTTCTTC. Protein product: CASSLSAGGKRFHNEQFF. The rearrangement uses TRBV28 and TRBJ2-1, with 7 positions matching TRBD2. CDR1 MDHEN and CDR2 SYDVKM come from the germline V gene. The CDR3 contains 18 residues. Trimming at V came to 3 bases and at J to 5 bases, leaving 16 bases not matched to a gene.